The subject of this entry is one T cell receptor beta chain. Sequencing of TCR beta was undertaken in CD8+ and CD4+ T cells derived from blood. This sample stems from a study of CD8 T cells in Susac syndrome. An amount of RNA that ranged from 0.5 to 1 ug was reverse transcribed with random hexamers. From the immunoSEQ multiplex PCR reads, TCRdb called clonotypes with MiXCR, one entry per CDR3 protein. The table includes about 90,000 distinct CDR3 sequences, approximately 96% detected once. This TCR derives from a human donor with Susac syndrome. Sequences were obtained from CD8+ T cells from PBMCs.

CDR3 sequence: CASSSIPSTGNEQYF. The CDR3 DNA reads TGTGCCAGCAGCTCAATCCCTTCCACAGGGAACGAGCAGTACTTC. This chain uses TRBV7-8 with TRBJ2-7; D possibly corresponds to TRBD1 (6 bases). This CDR3 has 15 amino acids. V was shortened by 4 bases and J by 5 bases, with 18 bases between the two germline ends. Germline V gives CDR1 SGHVS, CDR2 FQNEAQ.